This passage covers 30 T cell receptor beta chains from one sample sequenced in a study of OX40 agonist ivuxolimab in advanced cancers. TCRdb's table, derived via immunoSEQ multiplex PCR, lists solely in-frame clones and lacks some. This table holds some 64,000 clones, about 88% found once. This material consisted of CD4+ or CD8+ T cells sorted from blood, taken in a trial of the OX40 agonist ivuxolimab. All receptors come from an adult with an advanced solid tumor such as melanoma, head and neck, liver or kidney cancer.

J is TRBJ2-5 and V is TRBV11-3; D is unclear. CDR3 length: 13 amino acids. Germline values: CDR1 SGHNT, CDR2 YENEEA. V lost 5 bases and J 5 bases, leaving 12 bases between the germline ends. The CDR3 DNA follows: TGTGCCAGCAGCCGACTGGCAGAGGAGACCCAGTACTTC. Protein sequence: CASSRLAEETQYF.

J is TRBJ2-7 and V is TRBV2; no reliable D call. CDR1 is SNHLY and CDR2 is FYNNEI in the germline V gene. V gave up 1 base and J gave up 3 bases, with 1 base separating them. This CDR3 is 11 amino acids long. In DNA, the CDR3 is TGTGCCAGCAGTGAAGGCTACGAGCAGTACTTC. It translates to CASSEGYEQYF.

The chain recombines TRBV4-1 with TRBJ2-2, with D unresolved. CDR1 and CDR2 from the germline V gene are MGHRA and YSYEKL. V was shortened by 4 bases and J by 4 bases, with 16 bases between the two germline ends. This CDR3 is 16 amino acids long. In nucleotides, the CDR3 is TGCGCCAGCAGCCTATCCAGAAGTAAGAGCACCGGGGAGCTGTTTTTT. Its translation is CASSLSRSKSTGELFF.

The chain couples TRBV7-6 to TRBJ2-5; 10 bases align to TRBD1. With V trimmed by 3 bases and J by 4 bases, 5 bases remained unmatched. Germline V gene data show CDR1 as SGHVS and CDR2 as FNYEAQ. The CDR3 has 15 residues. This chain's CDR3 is CASSFWGQGLETQYF. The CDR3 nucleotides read TGTGCCAGCAGCTTCTGGGGACAGGGGTTAGAGACCCAGTACTTC.

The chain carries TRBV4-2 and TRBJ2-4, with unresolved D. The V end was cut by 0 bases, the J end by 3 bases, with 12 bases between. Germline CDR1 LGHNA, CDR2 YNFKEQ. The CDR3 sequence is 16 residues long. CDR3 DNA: TGTGCCAGCAGCCAAGAAGTCACACACGTCAAAAACATTCAGTACTTC. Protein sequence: CASSQEVTHVKNIQYF.

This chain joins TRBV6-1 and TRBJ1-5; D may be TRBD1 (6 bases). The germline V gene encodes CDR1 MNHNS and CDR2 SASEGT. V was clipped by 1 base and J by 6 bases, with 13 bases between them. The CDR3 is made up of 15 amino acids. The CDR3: CASSEEGGISQPQHF. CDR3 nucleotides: TGTGCCAGCAGTGAAGAGGGGGGCATAAGTCAGCCCCAGCATTTT.

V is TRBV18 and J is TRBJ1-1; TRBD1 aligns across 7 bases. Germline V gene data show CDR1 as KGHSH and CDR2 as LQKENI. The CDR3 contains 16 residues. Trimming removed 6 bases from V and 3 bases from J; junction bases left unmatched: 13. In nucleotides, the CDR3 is TGTGCCAGCTCCTTAAACGTGAGACAGGGAGACACTGAAGCTTTCTTT. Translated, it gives CASSLNVRQGDTEAFF.

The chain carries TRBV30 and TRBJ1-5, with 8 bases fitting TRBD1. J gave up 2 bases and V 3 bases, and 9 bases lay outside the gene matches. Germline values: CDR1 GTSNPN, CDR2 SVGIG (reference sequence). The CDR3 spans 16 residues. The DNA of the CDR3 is TGTGCCTGGAGGGAAGGACAGGGTAAGGGCAATCAGCCCCAGCATTTT. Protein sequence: CAWREGQGKGNQPQHF.

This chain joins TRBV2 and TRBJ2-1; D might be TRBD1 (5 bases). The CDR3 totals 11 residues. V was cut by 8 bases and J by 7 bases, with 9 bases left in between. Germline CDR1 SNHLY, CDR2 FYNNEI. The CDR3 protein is CASGALNEQFF. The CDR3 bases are TGTGCCAGCGGGGCGTTGAATGAGCAGTTCTTC.

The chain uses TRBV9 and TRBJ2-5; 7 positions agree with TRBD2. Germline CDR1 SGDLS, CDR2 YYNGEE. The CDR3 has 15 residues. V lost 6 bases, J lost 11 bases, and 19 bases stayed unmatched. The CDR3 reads CASTKGEGRLQEQYF. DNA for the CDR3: TGTGCCAGCACCAAAGGGGAGGGAAGGCTACAAGAGCAGTACTTC. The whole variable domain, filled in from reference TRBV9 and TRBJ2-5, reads DSGVTQTPKHLITATGQRVTLRCSPRSGDLSVYWYQQSLDQGLQFLIQYYNGEERAKGNILERFSAQQFPDLHSELNLSSLELGDSALYFCASTKGEGRLQEQYFGPGTRLLVL.

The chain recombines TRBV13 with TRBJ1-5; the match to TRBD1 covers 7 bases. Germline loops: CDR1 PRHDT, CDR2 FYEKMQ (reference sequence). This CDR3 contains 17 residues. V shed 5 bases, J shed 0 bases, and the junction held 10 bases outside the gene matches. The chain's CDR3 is CASSARDSGYSNQPQHF. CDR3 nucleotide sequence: TGTGCCAGCAGCGCCCGGGACAGTGGTTATAGCAATCAGCCCCAGCATTTT.

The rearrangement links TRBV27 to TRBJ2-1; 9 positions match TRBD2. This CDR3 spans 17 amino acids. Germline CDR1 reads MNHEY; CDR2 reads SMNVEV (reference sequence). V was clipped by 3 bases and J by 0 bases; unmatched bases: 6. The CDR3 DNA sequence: TGTGCCAGCAGTTTCCAGCGGGAGGTCCGCTCCTACAATGAGCAGTTCTTC. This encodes CASSFQREVRSYNEQFF.

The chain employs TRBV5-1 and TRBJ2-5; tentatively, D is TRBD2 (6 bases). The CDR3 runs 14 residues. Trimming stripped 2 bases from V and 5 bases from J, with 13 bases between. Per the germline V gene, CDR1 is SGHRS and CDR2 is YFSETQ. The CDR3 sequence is CASSFGGIRETQYF. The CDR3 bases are TGCGCCAGCAGCTTCGGGGGAATAAGGGAGACCCAGTACTTC.

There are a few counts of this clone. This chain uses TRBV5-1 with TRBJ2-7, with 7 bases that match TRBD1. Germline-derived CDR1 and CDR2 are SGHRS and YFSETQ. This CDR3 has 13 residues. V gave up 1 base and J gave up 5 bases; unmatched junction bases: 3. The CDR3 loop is CASSLNRGHEQYF. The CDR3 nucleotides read TGCGCCAGCAGCTTGAACAGGGGCCACGAGCAGTACTTC.

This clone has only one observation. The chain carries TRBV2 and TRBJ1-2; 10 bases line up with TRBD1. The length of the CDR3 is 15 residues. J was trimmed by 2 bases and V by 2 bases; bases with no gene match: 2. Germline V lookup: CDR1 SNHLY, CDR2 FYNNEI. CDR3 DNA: TGTGCCAGCAGTGAATCGGGACAGGGGAACTATGGCTACACCTTC. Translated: CASSESGQGNYGYTF. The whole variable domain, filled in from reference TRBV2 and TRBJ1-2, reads EPEVTQTPSHQVTQMGQEVILRCVPISNHLYFYWYRQILGQKVEFLVSFYNNEISEKSEIFDDQFSVERPDGSNFTLKIRSTKLEDSAMYFCASSESGQGNYGYTFGSGTRLTVV.

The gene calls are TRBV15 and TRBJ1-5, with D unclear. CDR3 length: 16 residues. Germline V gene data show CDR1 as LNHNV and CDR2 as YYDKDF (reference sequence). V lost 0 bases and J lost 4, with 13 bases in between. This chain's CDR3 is CATSRDPGRVNQPQHF. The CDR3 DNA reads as TGTGCCACCAGCAGAGATCCCGGACGAGTAAATCAGCCCCAGCATTTT.

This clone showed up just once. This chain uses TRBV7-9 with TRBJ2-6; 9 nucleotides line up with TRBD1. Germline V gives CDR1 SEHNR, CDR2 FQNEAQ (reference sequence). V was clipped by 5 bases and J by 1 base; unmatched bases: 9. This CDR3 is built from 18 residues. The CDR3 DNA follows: TGTGCCAGCAGCAGGGGACAGGGAGGAGGTTCTGGGGCCAACGTCCTGACTTTC. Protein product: CASSRGQGGGSGANVLTF.

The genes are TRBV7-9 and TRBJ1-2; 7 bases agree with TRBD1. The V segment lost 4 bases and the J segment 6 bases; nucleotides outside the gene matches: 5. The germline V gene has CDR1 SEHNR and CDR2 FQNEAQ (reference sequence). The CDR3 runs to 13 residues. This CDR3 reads CASSSGTENGYTF. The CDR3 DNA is TGTGCCAGCAGCTCCGGGACAGAAAATGGCTACACCTTC.

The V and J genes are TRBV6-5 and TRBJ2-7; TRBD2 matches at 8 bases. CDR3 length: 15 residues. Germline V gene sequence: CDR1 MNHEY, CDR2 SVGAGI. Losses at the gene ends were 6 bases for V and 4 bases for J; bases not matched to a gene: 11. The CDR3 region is CASRLVDSGNYEQYF. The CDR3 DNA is TGTGCCAGCAGGCTCGTAGATAGCGGGAATTACGAGCAGTACTTC.

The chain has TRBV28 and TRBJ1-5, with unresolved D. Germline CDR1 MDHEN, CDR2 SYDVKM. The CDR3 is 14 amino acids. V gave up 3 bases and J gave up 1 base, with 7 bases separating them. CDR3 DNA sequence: TGTGCCAGCAGTTTCTGGGGAAGCAATCAGCCCCAGCATTTT. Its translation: CASSFWGSNQPQHF.

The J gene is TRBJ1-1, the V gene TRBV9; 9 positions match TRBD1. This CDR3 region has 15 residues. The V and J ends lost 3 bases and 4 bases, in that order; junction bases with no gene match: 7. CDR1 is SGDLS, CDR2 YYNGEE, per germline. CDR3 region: CASSGGQGFGTEAFF. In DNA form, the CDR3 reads TGTGCCAGCAGCGGTGGACAGGGGTTTGGCACTGAAGCTTTCTTT.

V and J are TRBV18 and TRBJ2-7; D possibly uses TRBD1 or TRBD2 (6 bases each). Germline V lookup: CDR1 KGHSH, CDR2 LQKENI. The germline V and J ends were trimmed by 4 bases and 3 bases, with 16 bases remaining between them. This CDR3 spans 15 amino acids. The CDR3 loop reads CASSLAVQGIYEQYF. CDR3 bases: TGTGCCAGCTCACTAGCGGTCCAGGGGATCTACGAGCAGTACTTC.

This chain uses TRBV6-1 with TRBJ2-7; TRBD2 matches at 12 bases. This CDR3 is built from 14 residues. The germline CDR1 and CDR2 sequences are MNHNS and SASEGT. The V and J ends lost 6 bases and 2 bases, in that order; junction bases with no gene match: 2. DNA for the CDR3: TGTGCCAGCAGGACTAGCGGGGGAACCTACGAGCAGTACTTC. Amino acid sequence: CASRTSGGTYEQYF.

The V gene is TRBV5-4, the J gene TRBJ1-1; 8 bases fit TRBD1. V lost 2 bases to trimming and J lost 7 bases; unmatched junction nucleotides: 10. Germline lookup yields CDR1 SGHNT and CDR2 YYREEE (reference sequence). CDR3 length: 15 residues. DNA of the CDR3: TGTGCCAGCAGCTTACGACAGGGGATTATTGGTGAAGCTTTCTTT. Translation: CASSLRQGIIGEAFF.

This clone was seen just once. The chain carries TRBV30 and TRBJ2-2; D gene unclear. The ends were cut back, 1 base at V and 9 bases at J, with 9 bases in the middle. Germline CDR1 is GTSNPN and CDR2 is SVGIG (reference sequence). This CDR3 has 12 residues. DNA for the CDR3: TGTGCCTGGAGTGAAGTTCACCGGGAGCTGTTTTTT. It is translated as CAWSEVHRELFF.

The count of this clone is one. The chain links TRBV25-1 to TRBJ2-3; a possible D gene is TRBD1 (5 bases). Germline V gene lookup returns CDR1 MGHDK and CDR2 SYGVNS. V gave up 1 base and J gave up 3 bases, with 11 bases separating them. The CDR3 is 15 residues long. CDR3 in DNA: TGTGCCAGCAGTGAATTGTCACCAGGGACAGATACGCAGTATTTT. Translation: CASSELSPGTDTQYF.

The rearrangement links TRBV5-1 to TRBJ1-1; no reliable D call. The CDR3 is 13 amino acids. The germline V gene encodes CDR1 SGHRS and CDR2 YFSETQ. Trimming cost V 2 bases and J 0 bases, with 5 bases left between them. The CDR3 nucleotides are TGCGCCAGCAGCTTCCTACTGAACACTGAAGCTTTCTTT. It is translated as CASSFLLNTEAFF.

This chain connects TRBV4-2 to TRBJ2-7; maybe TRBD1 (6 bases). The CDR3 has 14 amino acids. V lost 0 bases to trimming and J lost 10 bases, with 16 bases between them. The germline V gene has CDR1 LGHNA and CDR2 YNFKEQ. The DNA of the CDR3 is TGTGCCAGCAGCCAAGAATGGACAGTGGGGGAACAGTACTTC. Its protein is CASSQEWTVGEQYF.

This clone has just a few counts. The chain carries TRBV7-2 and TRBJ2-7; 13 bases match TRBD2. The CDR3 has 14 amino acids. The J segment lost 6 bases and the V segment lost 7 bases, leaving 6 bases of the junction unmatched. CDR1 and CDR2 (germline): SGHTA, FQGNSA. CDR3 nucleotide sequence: TGTGCCAGCACCGGACTAGCGGGAGTAAGCGAGCAGTACTTC. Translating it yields CASTGLAGVSEQYF. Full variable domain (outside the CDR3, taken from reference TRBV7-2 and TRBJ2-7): GAGVSQSPSNKVTEKGKDVELRCDPISGHTALYWYRQSLGQGLEFLIYFQGNSAPDKSGLPSDRFSAERTGGSVSTLTIQRTQQEDSAVYLCASTGLAGVSEQYFGPGTRLTVT.

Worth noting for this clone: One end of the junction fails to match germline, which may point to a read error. The CDR3 sequence is CASSLGHPPQETQYF. The CDR3 DNA follows: TGTGCTAGCAGCTTAGGCCACCCCCCCCAAGAGACCCAGTACTTC. The chain links TRBV7-7 to TRBJ2-5, with no clear D. The CDR3 is made up of 15 amino acids. Germline CDR1 reads SSHAT; CDR2 reads FNYEAQ (reference sequence). The full variable domain, completed using reference TRBV7-7 and TRBJ2-5, is GAGVSQSPRYKVTKRGQDVTLRCDPISSHATLYWYQQALGQGPEFLTYFNYEAQPDKSGLPSDRFSAERPEGSISTLTIQRTEQRDSAMYRCASSLGHPPQETQYFGPGTRLLVL.